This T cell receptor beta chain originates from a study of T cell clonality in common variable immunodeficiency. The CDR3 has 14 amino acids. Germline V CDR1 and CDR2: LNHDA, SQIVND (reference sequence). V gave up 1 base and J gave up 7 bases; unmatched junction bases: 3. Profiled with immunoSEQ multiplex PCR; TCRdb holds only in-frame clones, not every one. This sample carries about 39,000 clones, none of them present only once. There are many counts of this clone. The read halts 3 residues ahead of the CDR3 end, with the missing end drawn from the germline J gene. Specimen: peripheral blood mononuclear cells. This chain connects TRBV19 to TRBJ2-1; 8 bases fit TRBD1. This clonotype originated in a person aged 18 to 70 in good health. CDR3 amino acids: CASSIAQGANEQFF. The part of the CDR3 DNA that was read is TGTGCCAGTAGTATAGCCCAGGGGGCAAATGAG. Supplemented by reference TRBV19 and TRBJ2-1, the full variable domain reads DGGITQSPKYLFRKEGQNVTLSCEQNLNHDAMYWYRQDPGQGLRLIYYSQIVNDFQKGDIAEGYSVSREKKESFPLTVTSAQKNPTAFYLCASSIAQGANEQFFGPGTRLTVL.